The entry below gives a single T cell receptor (beta chain) sequence along with its context. This entry is derived from a study of blood T cell repertoires in COVID-19. Overall study context: From the United States, Italy and Spain came samples of acute and convalescent COVID-19.

With 0 bases removed from V and 3 bases from J, the gap between germline ends came to 12 bases. Germline V lookup: CDR1 SGHRS, CDR2 YFSETQ. CDR3 length: 15 amino acids. Original analysis: Estimation of nucleated cell counts relied on the amplification of reference gene primers. The protocol was immunoSEQ multiplex PCR, while the TCRdb copy is restricted to in-frame clones and leaves out a portion. V and J calls and clone size come straight from that table; D and trimming were deduced from the DNA. The sample includes some 300,000 clones, 70% to 90% of them seen just once. Followed longitudinally, the Seattle patients had been enrolled during active infection.

This chain uses TRBV5-1 with TRBJ1-1; TRBD1 might be the D (6 bases). This receptor was obtained from a woman aged 45-65 years with COVID-19, enrolled during active disease. Specimen: peripheral blood. CDR3 in amino acids: CASSLDIPGDTEAFF. The CDR3 nucleotides read TGCGCCAGCAGCTTGGATATCCCAGGGGACACTGAAGCTTTCTTT.